Following are 26 T cell receptor beta chains from one sample sequenced in a study of cytomegalovirus exposure and HLA in healthy donors. PCR employed 60 Vbeta and 13 Jbeta primers. Sequenced by immunoSEQ multiplex PCR; TCRdb stores in-frame clones only, minus some. The sample includes 180,000 or so clones, approximately 85% of them seen just once. Material for sequencing was PBMCs. Receptors originate from a man aged 18-30 years in good health and CMV-seropositive.

The gene calls are TRBV30 and TRBJ1-2, with 7 positions matching TRBD1. CDR3 size: 13 residues. The V and J ends lost 5 bases and 4 bases, in that order; junction bases with no gene match: 7. CDR1 and CDR2 from the germline V gene are GTSNPN and SVGIG (reference sequence). In nucleotides, the CDR3 is TGTGCCTGGGGGGGACAGACGGGCTATGGCTACACCTTC. The encoded protein is CAWGGQTGYGYTF.

V is TRBV18 and J is TRBJ1-1, with TRBD1 identical over 9 bases. This CDR3 is built from 15 residues. Germline V CDR1 and CDR2: KGHSH, LQKENI. V lost 6 bases to trimming and J lost 1 base; unmatched junction nucleotides: 6. This CDR3 reads CASSQTGGSNTEAFF. The CDR3 region has the DNA TGTGCCAGCTCGCAAACAGGGGGCTCGAACACTGAAGCTTTCTTT.

The gene calls are TRBV25-1 and TRBJ1-2; D gene uncertain. From germline, CDR1 is MGHDK and CDR2 SYGVNS. V lost 3 bases and J lost 0, with 8 bases in between. This CDR3 has 14 amino acids. CDR3 sequence reads: CASSENLANYGYTF. CDR3 DNA: TGTGCCAGCAGTGAGAACTTAGCTAACTATGGCTACACCTTC.

The chain recombines TRBV4-3 with TRBJ2-7; possibly TRBD1 for D (5 bases). The germline V gene encodes CDR1 LGHNA and CDR2 YSLEER. Trimming left V 1 base short and J 3 bases short, with 13 bases between. This CDR3 contains 15 residues. The CDR3 DNA follows: TGCGCCAGCAGCCAAGGGCAGGGAAGGGGCTACGAGCAGTACTTC. It yields the protein CASSQGQGRGYEQYF.

This chain connects TRBV4-1 to TRBJ2-1; 11 bases match TRBD2. Germline trimming cut 0 bases from V and 0 bases from J; bases unmatched to any gene: 4. Germline CDR1 is MGHRA and CDR2 is YSYEKL. CDR3 length: 18 amino acids. The CDR3 sequence: CASSQETSGASSYNEQFF. DNA for the CDR3: TGCGCCAGCAGCCAAGAGACTAGCGGGGCTAGCTCCTACAATGAGCAGTTCTTC.

The chain links TRBV19 to TRBJ2-7, with 12 bases matching TRBD2. J was trimmed by 4 bases and V by 4 bases; bases with no gene match: 14. This CDR3 has 18 residues. Per the germline V gene, CDR1 is LNHDA and CDR2 is SQIVND (reference sequence). Here the CDR3 reads CASSKVRQGLAGEYEQYF. For the CDR3, the DNA is TGTGCCAGTAGTAAAGTTAGGCAGGGACTAGCGGGCGAATACGAGCAGTACTTC.

This clone was found once. This chain joins TRBV14 and TRBJ2-1, with TRBD2 matching over 8 bases. The V and J ends lost 1 base and 7 bases, in that order; junction bases with no gene match: 12. In germline, CDR1 is SGHDN, CDR2 FVKESK. The CDR3 runs 17 residues. The DNA for the CDR3 is TGTGCCAGCAGCCAAGGGCTCGGGAGACTAGCGTATAATGAGCAGTTCTTC. This encodes CASSQGLGRLAYNEQFF.

This chain uses TRBV25-1 with TRBJ2-2; TRBD2 might be the D (7 bases). The V gene lost 5 bases and the J gene lost 4 bases, with 11 bases spanning the gap. This CDR3 spans 14 amino acids. Germline lookup yields CDR1 MGHDK and CDR2 SYGVNS. Written as DNA, the CDR3 is TGTGCCAGCAGTAGGGGGGGGGCCACCGGGGAGCTGTTTTTT. Translation gives CASSRGGATGELFF.

The genes are TRBV7-2 and TRBJ1-2; 8 bases are a match to TRBD1. The CDR3 sequence is 16 residues long. The V segment lost 2 bases and the J segment 4 bases; nucleotides outside the gene matches: 9. The germline V gene has CDR1 SGHTA and CDR2 FQGNSA. CDR3 protein: CASSLMPGGESYGYTF. The CDR3 nucleotides are TGTGCCAGCAGCTTAATGCCAGGGGGCGAGAGCTATGGCTACACCTTC.

The chain uses TRBV5-4 and TRBJ1-6, with D tentatively TRBD1 (6 bases). The V end lost 3 bases, the J end lost 4 bases, and 11 bases lay between the germline ends. Germline loops: CDR1 SGHNT, CDR2 YYREEE (reference sequence). There are 15 residues in the CDR3. The CDR3, as DNA: TGTGCCAGCAGCTCCCGGACAGATTATAATTCACCCCTCCACTTT. It specifies CASSSRTDYNSPLHF.

The genes are TRBV29-1 and TRBJ1-4, with D perhaps TRBD1 (6 bases). Germline CDR1 and CDR2: SQVTM and ANQGSEA. CDR3 size: 13 residues. The germline V and J ends were trimmed by 4 bases and 7 bases, with 13 bases remaining between them. The DNA for the CDR3 is TGCAGCGTTGGGGCAGGGGAGAGTGAAAAACTGTTTTTT. Its protein product is CSVGAGESEKLFF. Full variable domain (remainder filled in from reference TRBV29-1 and TRBJ1-4): SAVISQKPSRDICQRGTSLTIQCQVDSQVTMMFWYRQQPGQSLTLIATANQGSEATYESGFVIDKFPISRPNLTFSTLTVSNMSPEDSSIYLCSVGAGESEKLFFGSGTQLSVL.

CDR3 DNA sequence: TGTGCCATCAGTGCCAGGGCCGAGCAGTACTTC. Encoded protein: CAISARAEQYF. The genes are TRBV10-3 and TRBJ2-7; weak D call: TRBD1 (5 bases). The V gene's germline CDR1 is ENHRY and CDR2 SYGVKD. V was clipped by 4 bases and J by 6 bases, with 7 bases between them. There are 11 residues in the CDR3.

On this clone: The same CDR3 can be traced to other DNA sequences in this sample. This sequence joins TRBV5-4 and TRBJ1-2; tentatively, D is TRBD1 (6 bases). V lost 0 bases to trimming and J lost 8 bases, with 14 bases between them. This CDR3 has 14 residues. Germline CDR1 SGHNT, CDR2 YYREEE (reference sequence). CDR3 DNA: TGTGCCAGCAGCTTGGTACAGGGAGGGTACGGCTACACCTTC. Translated: CASSLVQGGYGYTF.

This CDR3 reads CASSVLGQGHTGELFF. CDR3 nucleotides: TGTGCCAGCAGCGTCTTGGGACAGGGACACACCGGGGAGCTGTTTTTT. V gene TRBV9 combines with J gene TRBJ2-2; TRBD1 aligns across 9 bases. The CDR3 sequence is 16 residues long. V was clipped by 2 bases and J by 3 bases; unmatched bases: 5. Germline CDR1 is SGDLS and CDR2 is YYNGEE. The complete variable domain, with remaining parts taken from reference TRBV9 and TRBJ2-2, reads DSGVTQTPKHLITATGQRVTLRCSPRSGDLSVYWYQQSLDQGLQFLIQYYNGEERAKGNILERFSAQQFPDLHSELNLSSLELGDSALYFCASSVLGQGHTGELFFGEGSRLTVL.

This clone was observed a handful of times. This chain uses TRBV7-8 with TRBJ1-1; D is possibly TRBD1 (6 bases). Germline assignment: CDR1 SGHVS and CDR2 FQNEAQ. This CDR3 comprises 13 residues. V lost 5 bases to trimming and J lost 5 bases, with 12 bases between them. CDR3 nucleotides: TGTGCCAGCAGCCGTACAGGGTCAACTGAAGCTTTCTTT. This sequence encodes CASSRTGSTEAFF.

This clone came up a few times. Written as DNA, the CDR3 is TGTGCCAGCAAGGTTGGAAGTAGGAGTGAAAAACTGTTTTTT. The encoded protein is CASKVGSRSEKLFF. This chain connects TRBV2 to TRBJ1-4; no definite D call. Between the trimmed V and J ends, which lost 7 bases and 7 bases, there was a span of 16 bases. CDR1 and CDR2 (germline): SNHLY, FYNNEI. This CDR3 region has 14 residues.

The chain combines TRBV5-8 with TRBJ2-5; D may be TRBD2 (5 bases). Trimming stripped 0 bases from V and 10 bases from J, with 7 bases between. Germline V gene data show CDR1 as SGHTS and CDR2 as YDEGEE. The CDR3 is 11 amino acids. CDR3 sequence reads: CASSLGGDQYF. CDR3 bases: TGTGCCAGCAGCTTGGGGGGAGACCAGTACTTC.

CDR3 protein: CASSHRRTSGGAVNEQFF. As DNA, the CDR3 is TGCGCCAGCAGCCATAGAAGGACTAGCGGGGGGGCGGTTAATGAGCAGTTCTTC. V and J are TRBV5-1 and TRBJ2-1; 15 bases fit TRBD2. Trimming took 4 bases from V and 7 from J; bases not matched to a gene: 12. Germline V lookup: CDR1 SGHRS, CDR2 YFSETQ. CDR3 size: 18 residues.

Only one count was recorded for this clone. The chain couples TRBV30 to TRBJ1-6, with D tentatively TRBD1 (6 bases). CDR3 size: 13 residues. The V end lost 8 bases, the J end lost 7 bases, and 15 bases lay between the germline ends. Per germline, CDR1 GTSNPN and CDR2 SVGIG (reference sequence). The chain's CDR3 is CAQSGTPNSPLHF. The CDR3 nucleotides read TGTGCCCAATCGGGGACACCCAATTCACCCCTCCACTTT.

This sequence joins TRBV28 and TRBJ1-2; 9 bases line up with TRBD1. The germline gives CDR1 MDHEN, CDR2 SYDVKM. Trimming took 7 bases from V and 3 from J; bases not matched to a gene: 12. The CDR3 totals 16 residues. CDR3 loop: CASTSGQGREDYGYTF. The CDR3 DNA reads as TGTGCCAGCACCTCGGGACAGGGCCGGGAGGACTATGGCTACACCTTC.

This clone was recorded a few times. CDR3 nucleotide sequence: TGCAGCGTTAGAACTAGCCCGGGGACCCAGTACTTC. The encoded protein is CSVRTSPGTQYF. This sequence joins TRBV29-1 and TRBJ2-5; D perhaps matches TRBD2 (6 bases). The V end lost 5 bases, the J end lost 7 bases, and 14 bases lay between the germline ends. Germline CDR1 reads SQVTM; CDR2 reads ANQGSEA. The CDR3 length is 12 residues.

This rearrangement joins TRBV2 to TRBJ2-3; 16 bases are shared with TRBD2. This CDR3 spans 14 amino acids. With V trimmed by 9 bases and J by 4 bases, 1 base remained unmatched. From germline, CDR1 is SNHLY and CDR2 FYNNEI. The CDR3 sequence: CASGTSGGADTQYF. CDR3 bases: TGTGCCAGTGGGACTAGCGGGGGGGCAGATACGCAGTATTTT.

This clone came up a few times. CDR3 sequence (DNA): TGTGCCAGCTCACCATCAGTGTCGGAAGCTTTCTTT. Its protein product is CASSPSVSEAFF. This chain links TRBV18 with TRBJ1-1; D uncertain. V was trimmed by 2 bases and J by 8 bases, leaving 9 bases between them. The CDR3 runs 12 residues. Germline V lookup: CDR1 KGHSH, CDR2 LQKENI.

V usage is TRBV2 and J usage is TRBJ2-5, with 12 nucleotides matching TRBD1. The CDR3 has 14 amino acids. V lost 8 bases to trimming and J lost 9 bases; unmatched junction nucleotides: 10. Germline V gene lookup returns CDR1 SNHLY and CDR2 FYNNEI. In nucleotides, the CDR3 is TGTGCCAGCGATGGGACAGGGGGCGATGTCCCCCAGTACTTC. Translation gives CASDGTGGDVPQYF.

The V call is TRBV7-2, the J call TRBJ2-2; D call uncertain. Trimming shortened V by 2 bases and J by 1 base, and 2 bases separated the two germline ends. This CDR3 comprises 13 residues. CDR1 and CDR2 (germline): SGHTA, FQGNSA. In nucleotides, the CDR3 is TGTGCCAGCAGCTTACTGAACACCGGGGAGCTGTTTTTT. Protein product: CASSLLNTGELFF.

V usage is TRBV9 and J usage is TRBJ1-5; perhaps TRBD1 as D (5 bases). CDR3 length: 13 residues. Germline V gene sequence: CDR1 SGDLS, CDR2 YYNGEE. V lost 4 bases and J lost 9, with 14 bases in between. For the CDR3, the DNA is TGTGCCAGCAGCCCCGGGGGGGAGCGGCCCCAGCATTTT. Residues: CASSPGGERPQHF.